These 7 T cell receptor beta chains originate from one sample sequenced in a study of CD8 T cells in ankylosing spondylitis. From the 5' RACE reads, TCRdb called clonotypes with MiXCR, one entry per CDR3 protein. Seen here are approximately 100,000 distinct CDR3 sequences, roughly 8.7% observed once, and the top ten hold 9.9%. Sequencing used blood, either unsorted or a sorted T cell fraction (not recorded which). Every receptor here comes from a male donor with ankylosing spondylitis or in good health (not recorded which).

This clonotype occurred many times. V usage is TRBV19 and J usage is TRBJ2-7; D not certain. V lost 3 bases and J lost 0, with 9 bases in between. CDR1 and CDR2 from the germline V gene are LNHDA and SQIVND (reference sequence). The CDR3 contains 14 residues. The CDR3 coding sequence is TGTGCCAGTAGTATGGGCCCTAACTCCTACGAGCAGTACTTC. Its translation: CASSMGPNSYEQYF.

This clonotype was seen repeatedly, ten times or more. The chain links TRBV7-2 to TRBJ2-7, with D perhaps given as TRBD1 or TRBD2 (7 bases each). V lost 5 bases and J 6 bases, leaving 20 bases between the germline ends. The germline V gene encodes CDR1 SGHTA and CDR2 FQGNSA. The CDR3 is 15 residues long. In DNA form, the CDR3 reads TGTGCCAGCAGCCCCCTGACAGGGAGGGTACGCGAGCAGTACTTC. Amino acids: CASSPLTGRVREQYF. Supplemented by reference TRBV7-2 and TRBJ2-7, the full variable domain reads GAGVSQSPSNKVTEKGKDVELRCDPISGHTALYWYRQSLGQGLEFLIYFQGNSAPDKSGLPSDRFSAERTGGSVSTLTIQRTQQEDSAVYLCASSPLTGRVREQYFGPGTRLTVT.

The rearrangement links TRBV5-1 to TRBJ2-2; D is tentatively TRBD1 or TRBD2 (5 bases each). Germline CDR1 reads SGHRS; CDR2 reads YFSETQ. Trimming cost V 3 bases and J 11 bases, with 14 bases left between them. The CDR3 consists of 13 residues. The CDR3 DNA reads as TGCGCCAGCAGCTGGGACCCATCTAGCGAGCTGTTTTTT. Residues: CASSWDPSSELFF.

This clonotype came up many times. This sequence joins TRBV5-5 and TRBJ1-1; D perhaps matches TRBD1 (6 bases). Germline V gene sequence: CDR1 SGHKS, CDR2 YYEKEE (reference sequence). Trimming took off 2 bases at V and 6 bases at J, with 11 bases between the two ends. CDR3 size: 13 residues. The CDR3 DNA is TGTGCCAGCAGCTTAAGGGGGACCGCTGAAGCTTTCTTT. Its protein product is CASSLRGTAEAFF.

This clonotype occurred many times. This chain connects TRBV20-1 to TRBJ2-5; the match to TRBD1 covers 7 bases. From germline, CDR1 is DFQATT and CDR2 SNEGSKA (reference sequence). J lost 5 bases, V lost 6 bases, and 12 bases had no gene match. The CDR3 totals 14 residues. The CDR3 spells CSAEDRGPGETQYF. DNA of the CDR3: TGCAGTGCCGAAGATAGGGGGCCGGGGGAGACCCAGTACTTC.

This clonotype occurred many times. The rearrangement joins TRBV4-3 to TRBJ2-4, with 11 bases matching TRBD2. Germline CDR1 LGHNA, CDR2 YSLEER. This CDR3 contains 17 residues. The V and J ends lost 1 base and 3 bases, in that order; junction bases with no gene match: 5. CDR3 amino acids: CASSQVAGGPSKNIQYF. The CDR3 region has the DNA TGCGCCAGCAGCCAAGTAGCGGGAGGGCCCAGCAAAAACATTCAGTACTTC.

This clonotype was counted at least ten times. The genes are TRBV6-1 and TRBJ2-7, with D hard to call. This CDR3 spans 13 amino acids. V shed 5 bases and J shed 9 bases, with 17 bases lying between them. Germline V gene lookup returns CDR1 MNHNS and CDR2 SASEGT. The CDR3 loop is CASSSIPPPRQYF. CDR3 in DNA: TGTGCCAGCAGTTCCATTCCTCCGCCCCGGCAGTACTTC.